This entry describes one TCR beta chain. Its target is unknown. TCRdb keeps only in-frame clones here, not all; method: immunoSEQ multiplex PCR. This sample has 260,000 or so clones; around 91% occur once, and the top ten carry 2.5% to 3.5%. The source of the sample is a study of cytomegalovirus exposure and HLA in healthy donors. General observations from the study: For cytomegalovirus status, the classifier reportedly gave diagnoses with high specificity and sensitivity. In vitro work confirmed that three CMV-associated chains recognize CMV antigens.

Trimming removed 5 bases from V and 4 bases from J, with 12 bases in between. There are 15 residues in the CDR3. Germline V lookup: CDR1 LNHNV, CDR2 YYDKDF (reference sequence). The chain has TRBV15 and TRBJ2-6; D might be TRBD2 (5 bases). The sample comprised PBMCs. The TCR originated in a woman in her thirties in good health and CMV-seronegative. In DNA form, the CDR3 reads TGTGCCACCAGCGGTGGAGGTAGAGGGGCCAACGTCCTGACTTTC. Encoded protein: CATSGGGRGANVLTF. Combining the CDR3 with reference TRBV15 and TRBJ2-6 gives the whole variable domain DAMVIQNPRYQVTQFGKPVTLSCSQTLNHNVMYWYQQKSSQAPKLLFHYYDKDFNNEADTPDNFQSRRPNTSFCFLDIRSPGLGDTAMYLCATSGGGRGANVLTFGAGSRLTVL.